This T cell receptor (beta chain) came from a study of blood T cell repertoires in COVID-19. The wider study: Some COVID-19 samples were acute and others convalescent; all came from the United States, Italy and Spain.

In the study's own analysis: Quantification of nucleated cells was approximated via reference gene primer amplification. Profiled with immunoSEQ multiplex PCR; TCRdb holds only in-frame clones, not every one. The DNA gave D and trimming, while V, J and clone size come from that table. The sample shows 210,000 or so clones, 90% of them seen only once. Germline loops: CDR1 SGDLS, CDR2 YYNGEE. CDR3 size: 14 residues. Trimming stripped 7 bases from V and 1 base from J, with 14 bases between. V gene TRBV9 combines with J gene TRBJ1-1; D is perhaps TRBD1 (5 bases). The receptor's source is a man between 45 and 60 years old with acute or convalescent COVID-19. Source material: peripheral blood. The CDR3, as DNA: TGTGCCAGCTCTTGGGGCACCACGAACACTGAAGCTTTCTTT. It is translated as CASSWGTTNTEAFF.